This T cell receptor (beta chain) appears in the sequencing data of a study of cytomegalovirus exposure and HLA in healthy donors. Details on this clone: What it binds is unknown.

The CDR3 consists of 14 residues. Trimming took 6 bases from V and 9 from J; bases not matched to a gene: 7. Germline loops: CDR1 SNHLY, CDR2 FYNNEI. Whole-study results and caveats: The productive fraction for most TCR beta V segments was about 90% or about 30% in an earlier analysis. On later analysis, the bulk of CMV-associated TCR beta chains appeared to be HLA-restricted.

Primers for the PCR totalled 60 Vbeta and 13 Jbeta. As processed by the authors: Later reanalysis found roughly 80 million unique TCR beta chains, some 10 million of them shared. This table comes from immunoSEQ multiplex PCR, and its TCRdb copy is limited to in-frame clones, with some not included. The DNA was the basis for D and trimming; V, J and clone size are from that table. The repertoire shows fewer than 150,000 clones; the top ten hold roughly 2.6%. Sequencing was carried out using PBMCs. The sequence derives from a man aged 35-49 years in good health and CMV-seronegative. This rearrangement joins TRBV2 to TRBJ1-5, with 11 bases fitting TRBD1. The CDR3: CASSRTGGIRPQHF. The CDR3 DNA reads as TGTGCCAGCAGCCGGACAGGGGGCATTCGGCCCCAGCATTTT.